Listed below are T cell receptor beta chains from one sample, sequenced in a study of response to subunit inactivated influenza vaccine. Each CDR3 protein gets one entry after TCRdb re-called the RT-PCR reads with MiXCR. The table records 650,000 to 700,000 distinct CDR3 sequences, 15% to 19% of them present only once. Sequenced here: PBMCs from blood, sampled about 11 days after vaccination. The receptors here all came from a man aged 45-65 years who received an inactivated influenza vaccine. The CDR3 runs from the conserved cysteine through the conserved F or W. The D gene is left open where the match is weak. Clone sizes are given selectively: once, few, many, or a class where the clone is expanded.

abundance: few
d_gene: .
j_gene: TRBJ2-1
v_gene: TRBV7-2
CDR3aa: CASSLWEYNEQFF
CDR3nt: TGTGCCAGCAGCTTATGGGAGTACAATGAGCAGTTCTTC

abundance: few
d_gene: .
j_gene: TRBJ2-7
v_gene: TRBV12-3/TRBV12-4
CDR3aa: CAASRGTGEQYF
CDR3nt: TGTGCCGCCTCTCGGGGGACCGGCGAGCAGTACTTC

abundance: few
d_gene: TRBD2
j_gene: TRBJ2-1
v_gene: TRBV20-1
CDR3aa: CSARGTSGRAAYNEQFF
CDR3nt: TGCAGTGCTAGAGGGACTAGCGGGAGGGCCGCCTACAATGAGCAGTTCTTC

abundance: .
d_gene: TRBD1
j_gene: TRBJ2-5
v_gene: TRBV11-2
CDR3aa: CASSLDVAGGEETQYF
CDR3nt: TGTGCCAGCAGCTTAGATGTGGCAGGGGGCGAAGAGACCCAGTACTTC

abundance: many
d_gene: .
j_gene: TRBJ2-1
v_gene: TRBV7-9
CDR3aa: CASSLTQLKNNEQFF
CDR3nt: TGTGCCAGCAGCTTAACCCAATTGAAAAACAATGAGCAGTTCTTC

abundance: few
d_gene: TRBD2
j_gene: TRBJ2-1
v_gene: TRBV6-2/TRBV6-3
CDR3aa: CASRKELAGGINEQFF
CDR3nt: TGTGCCAGCAGAAAAGAACTAGCGGGAGGGATCAATGAGCAGTTCTTC

abundance: .
d_gene: .
j_gene: TRBJ1-6
v_gene: TRBV5-5
CDR3aa: CASSLPRNSPLHF
CDR3nt: TGTGCCAGCAGCTTGCCCAGAAATTCACCCCTCCACTTT

abundance: .
d_gene: TRBD1
j_gene: TRBJ2-1
v_gene: TRBV29-1
CDR3aa: CSVKRDSGDNEQFF
CDR3nt: TGCAGCGTTAAAAGGGACAGCGGTGACAATGAGCAGTTCTTC

abundance: .
d_gene: TRBD1
j_gene: TRBJ1-5
v_gene: TRBV6-2/TRBV6-3
CDR3aa: CASRSTGNHQPQHF
CDR3nt: TGTGCCAGCAGATCGACAGGGAACCATCAGCCCCAGCATTTT

abundance: few
d_gene: .
j_gene: TRBJ1-1
v_gene: TRBV20-1
CDR3aa: CSAPRTANTEAFF
CDR3nt: TGCAGTGCTCCCCGGACAGCCAACACTGAAGCTTTCTTT

abundance: few
d_gene: TRBD2
j_gene: TRBJ2-1
v_gene: TRBV25-1
CDR3aa: CASSEWASGRLMEQFF
CDR3nt: TGTGCCAGCAGTGAATGGGCTAGCGGGAGGTTAATGGAGCAGTTCTTC

abundance: few
d_gene: TRBD2
j_gene: TRBJ2-1
v_gene: TRBV28
CDR3aa: CASSSGLAGEYEQFF
CDR3nt: TGTGCCAGCAGTTCGGGACTAGCGGGAGAATATGAGCAGTTCTTC

abundance: .
d_gene: TRBD2
j_gene: TRBJ2-3
v_gene: TRBV7-2
CDR3aa: CASSLPLGRGTAF
CDR3nt: TGTGCCAGCAGCTTACCATTGGGGCGGGGGACCGCTTTT

abundance: .
d_gene: .
j_gene: TRBJ2-2
v_gene: TRBV27
CDR3aa: CASSLRGRRYTGELFF
CDR3nt: TGTGCCAGCAGTTTGCGGGGGCGCAGGTACACCGGGGAGCTGTTTTTT

abundance: .
d_gene: .
j_gene: TRBJ2-7
v_gene: TRBV9
CDR3aa: CASSVGISTSYEQYF
CDR3nt: TGTGCCAGCAGCGTAGGCATCAGTACCTCCTACGAGCAGTACTTC

abundance: few
d_gene: TRBD2
j_gene: TRBJ2-1
v_gene: TRBV7-8
CDR3aa: CASSSLRTSGGSYNEQFF
CDR3nt: TGTGCCAGCAGCTCGCTCCGGACTAGCGGGGGGTCTTACAATGAGCAGTTCTTC

abundance: many
d_gene: .
j_gene: TRBJ2-3
v_gene: TRBV7-2
CDR3aa: CASSLVSESTDTQYF
CDR3nt: TGTGCCAGCAGCTTAGTAAGCGAGTCCACAGATACGCAGTATTTT

abundance: many
d_gene: TRBD2
j_gene: TRBJ2-7
v_gene: TRBV12-3/TRBV12-4
CDR3aa: CATQRGESSYEQYF
CDR3nt: TGTGCCACCCAGCGGGGGGAAAGCTCCTACGAGCAGTACTTC

abundance: .
d_gene: TRBD1
j_gene: TRBJ2-1
v_gene: TRBV12-3/TRBV12-4
CDR3aa: CASSSYSTGTGYNEQFF
CDR3nt: TGTGCCAGCAGTTCCTACTCGACAGGGACGGGGTACAATGAGCAGTTCTTC

abundance: .
d_gene: TRBD1
j_gene: TRBJ2-7
v_gene: TRBV20-1
CDR3aa: CSAIRTGGKGEQYF
CDR3nt: TGCAGTGCCATCCGGACAGGGGGCAAGGGCGAGCAGTACTTC

abundance: few
d_gene: TRBD2
j_gene: TRBJ2-3
v_gene: TRBV28
CDR3aa: CASSSSLTSGVYTDTQYF
CDR3nt: TGTGCCAGCAGTAGCTCTTTGACTAGCGGGGTATACACAGATACGCAGTATTTT

abundance: few
d_gene: TRBD2
j_gene: TRBJ2-7
v_gene: TRBV15
CDR3aa: CATSKGLAEYEQYF
CDR3nt: TGTGCCACCAGCAAGGGACTAGCGGAATACGAGCAGTACTTC

abundance: many
d_gene: .
j_gene: TRBJ1-2
v_gene: TRBV4-2
CDR3aa: CASSQGGSYYGYTF
CDR3nt: TGTGCCAGCAGCCAAGGCGGGAGTTACTATGGCTACACCTTC

abundance: .
d_gene: TRBD1
j_gene: TRBJ2-7
v_gene: TRBV6-2/TRBV6-3
CDR3aa: CASSYGTGGFEQYF
CDR3nt: TGTGCCAGCAGTTACGGGACAGGGGGTTTCGAGCAGTACTTC

abundance: .
d_gene: .
j_gene: TRBJ1-4
v_gene: TRBV24-1
CDR3aa: CATSDTSRGNEKLFF
CDR3nt: TGTGCCACCAGTGACACTTCCCGGGGGAATGAAAAACTGTTTTTT

abundance: .
d_gene: TRBD1
j_gene: TRBJ1-1
v_gene: TRBV20-1
CDR3aa: CSAAGGVNTEAFF
CDR3nt: TGCAGTGCCGCAGGGGGCGTAAACACTGAAGCTTTCTTT

abundance: few
d_gene: TRBD2
j_gene: TRBJ2-5
v_gene: TRBV7-9
CDR3aa: CASSYLLADQETQYF
CDR3nt: TGTGCCAGCAGCTACCTACTAGCGGACCAAGAGACCCAGTACTTC

abundance: .
d_gene: .
j_gene: TRBJ2-1
v_gene: TRBV7-8
CDR3aa: CASSLVGTHDEQFF
CDR3nt: TGTGCCAGCAGCTTAGTTGGGACTCACGATGAGCAGTTCTTC